These 20 T cell receptor beta chains share one sample of origin, sequenced in a study of T cells after yellow fever vaccination. From the 5' RACE reads, TCRdb called clonotypes with MiXCR, one entry per CDR3 protein. The sample records 450,000 to 550,000 distinct CDR3 sequences, around a fifth being singletons. Here the sequenced sample was PBMCs, taken roughly 20 days after the first yellow fever vaccination. These receptors all stem from a man younger than 30 who received the YFV17D yellow fever vaccine.

This clonotype was seen a few times. This chain connects TRBV4-2 to TRBJ2-5, with 9 bases that match TRBD2. The CDR3 is 16 amino acids. Germline V gene lookup returns CDR1 LGHNA and CDR2 YNFKEQ. V trimming: 4 bases; J trimming: 0 bases; junction bases outside the gene matches: 6. The CDR3 protein is CASSPLAGPNQETQYF. In nucleotides, the CDR3 is TGTGCCAGCAGCCCTCTAGCGGGGCCAAACCAAGAGACCCAGTACTTC.

This chain connects TRBV7-2 to TRBJ1-3; TRBD1 aligns across 8 bases. V gave up 5 bases and J gave up 3 bases; unmatched junction bases: 3. Germline V gene sequence: CDR1 SGHTA, CDR2 FQGNSA. The CDR3 runs 14 residues. The CDR3 DNA follows: TGTGCCAGCAGCCGACAGGGGTTTGGAAACACCATATATTTT. This codes for CASSRQGFGNTIYF. Using reference TRBV7-2 and TRBJ1-3 for the parts outside the CDR3, the full variable domain is GAGVSQSPSNKVTEKGKDVELRCDPISGHTALYWYRQSLGQGLEFLIYFQGNSAPDKSGLPSDRFSAERTGGSVSTLTIQRTQQEDSAVYLCASSRQGFGNTIYFGEGSWLTVV.

In its sample, this clonotype was seen many times. The gene calls are TRBV3-1 and TRBJ1-2; D unresolved. CDR1 and CDR2 from the germline V gene are LGHDT and YNNKEL (reference sequence). Trimming removed 0 bases from V and 10 bases from J, with 12 bases in between. The CDR3 extends over 13 amino acids. The CDR3: CASSQDFRATYTF. CDR3 nucleotide sequence: TGTGCCAGCAGCCAAGATTTTAGGGCAACCTACACCTTC. Full variable domain (remainder filled in from reference TRBV3-1 and TRBJ1-2): DTAVSQTPKYLVTQMGNDKSIKCEQNLGHDTMYWYKQDSKKFLKIMFSYNNKELIINETVPNRFSPKSPDKAHLNLHINSLELGDSAVYFCASSQDFRATYTFGSGTRLTVV.

This chain uses TRBV19 with TRBJ2-7; D is perhaps TRBD1 (5 bases). The germline V gene encodes CDR1 LNHDA and CDR2 SQIVND (reference sequence). Trimming removed 8 bases from V and 2 bases from J, with 13 bases in between. CDR3 length equals 13 residues. CDR3 sequence reads: CASQRGPTYEQYF. In DNA, the CDR3 is TGTGCCAGTCAAAGGGGCCCCACCTACGAGCAGTACTTC.

The sample holds a few counts of this clonotype. The CDR3 spells CASSRQGTSTDTQYF. The CDR3 DNA reads TGTGCCAGCAGTCGACAGGGCACTAGCACAGATACGCAGTATTTT. The gene calls are TRBV27 and TRBJ2-3; 7 positions match TRBD1. Unmatched junction bases numbered 5, after V lost 5 bases and J lost 0 bases. Germline-derived CDR1 and CDR2 are MNHEY and SMNVEV (reference sequence). The CDR3 sequence is 15 residues long.

This clonotype was found a few times. The chain carries TRBV6-2 or TRBV6-3 and TRBJ2-3; tentative D call: TRBD1 (6 bases). Trimming cost V 6 bases and J 1 base, with 14 bases left between them. CDR1 is MNHEY, CDR2 SVGEGT, per germline. The CDR3 consists of 15 residues. The CDR3 nucleotides are TGTGCCAGCAGCTCTGGACAGTCCGGCACAGATACGCAGTATTTT. This gives the protein CASSSGQSGTDTQYF.

This chain connects TRBV6-1 to TRBJ1-5, with a possible D match to TRBD1 (6 bases). The V gene's germline CDR1 is MNHNS and CDR2 SASEGT. The CDR3 covers 16 residues. Trimming left V 6 bases short and J 7 bases short, with 22 bases between. CDR3 in amino acids: CASRGGGGEGKQPQHF. The CDR3 bases are TGTGCCAGCAGGGGAGGGGGAGGCGAGGGAAAACAGCCCCAGCATTTT.

This clonotype has more than one count but fewer than ten. The rearrangement uses TRBV12-3 or TRBV12-4 and TRBJ1-2; the D is unclear. The CDR3 is 14 residues long. The germline V and J ends were trimmed by 4 bases and 6 bases, with 15 bases remaining between them. This CDR3 is CASSSLLGGHGYTF. The CDR3 DNA is TGTGCCAGCAGTTCACTCTTGGGCGGCCATGGCTACACCTTC.

This clonotype was counted between two and nine times. The genes are TRBV4-1 and TRBJ2-2; D assignment may be TRBD1 or TRBD2 (6 bases each). Trimming took 1 base from V and 2 from J, leaving 11 bases between them. Germline loops: CDR1 MGHRA, CDR2 YSYEKL. The CDR3 covers 16 residues. Here the CDR3 DNA reads TGCGCCAGCAGCCAAGGGGGGGCCCTAAACACCGGGGAGCTGTTTTTT. This encodes CASSQGGALNTGELFF.

The chain is built from TRBV7-3 and TRBJ1-2; TRBD1 matches at 9 bases. The CDR3 totals 13 residues. Germline V gene sequence: CDR1 SGHTA, CDR2 FQGTGA. Trimming at V came to 4 bases and at J to 10 bases, leaving 7 bases not matched to a gene. The CDR3 region is CASSSWTGDDYTF. The CDR3 DNA follows: TGTGCCAGCAGCTCCTGGACAGGGGATGACTACACCTTC. Supplemented by reference TRBV7-3 and TRBJ1-2, the full variable domain reads GAGVSQTPSNKVTEKGKYVELRCDPISGHTALYWYRQSLGQGPEFLIYFQGTGAADDSGLPNDRFFAVRPEGSVSTLKIQRTERGDSAVYLCASSSWTGDDYTFGSGTRLTVV.

This clonotype was counted ten times or more. This CDR3 is CASSSQDRLAELFF. CDR3 DNA sequence: TGTGCCAGCAGCTCCCAGGACAGGCTCGCCGAGCTGTTTTTT. The genes are TRBV7-2 and TRBJ2-2; 7 bases map to TRBD1. This CDR3 is built from 14 residues. Trimming cost V 4 bases and J 11 bases; bases outside gene matches: 10. Per the germline V gene, CDR1 is SGHTA and CDR2 is FQGNSA.

In this sample, this clonotype turned up a few times. The V and J genes are TRBV15 and TRBJ2-1; D gene unclear. The CDR3 loop spans 14 amino acids. In germline, CDR1 is LNHNV, CDR2 YYDKDF (reference sequence). Trimming pared 4 bases from V and 6 bases from J, leaving 13 bases between. CDR3 region: CATSTGGKFNEQFF. In nucleotides, the CDR3 is TGTGCCACCAGCACGGGTGGGAAATTCAATGAGCAGTTCTTC.

This clonotype was seen a handful of times. The chain couples TRBV2 to TRBJ2-5; D possibly matches TRBD1 or TRBD2 (6 bases each). V was shortened by 1 base and J by 5 bases, with 14 bases between the two germline ends. CDR3 length equals 15 residues. The germline V gene encodes CDR1 SNHLY and CDR2 FYNNEI. The DNA for the CDR3 is TGTGCCAGCAGTGAAGTTCTCGGGGGCGGGGAGACCCAGTACTTC. This codes for CASSEVLGGGETQYF. Variable domain in full (rest from reference TRBV2 and TRBJ2-5): EPEVTQTPSHQVTQMGQEVILRCVPISNHLYFYWYRQILGQKVEFLVSFYNNEISEKSEIFDDQFSVERPDGSNFTLKIRSTKLEDSAMYFCASSEVLGGGETQYFGPGTRLLVL.

V gene TRBV12-3 or TRBV12-4 combines with J gene TRBJ1-5; D is perhaps TRBD1 (6 bases). Deletions cut 6 bases from V and 6 bases from J, with 12 bases between. The CDR3 is 13 residues long. The chain's CDR3 is CASRSQGLQPQHF. CDR3 nucleotides: TGTGCCAGCAGATCGCAGGGGCTTCAGCCCCAGCATTTT.

Only a few counts were recorded for this clonotype. This chain connects TRBV29-1 to TRBJ1-3; no definite D call. This CDR3 contains 14 residues. The V gene's germline CDR1 is SQVTM and CDR2 ANQGSEA. V was trimmed by 4 bases and J by 3 bases, leaving 13 bases between them. The CDR3 sequence: CSVAGRAGGNTIYF. In DNA, the CDR3 is TGCAGCGTTGCTGGAAGGGCGGGTGGAAACACCATATATTTT. Together with reference TRBV29-1 and TRBJ1-3, the CDR3 gives the full variable domain: SAVISQKPSRDICQRGTSLTIQCQVDSQVTMMFWYRQQPGQSLTLIATANQGSEATYESGFVIDKFPISRPNLTFSTLTVSNMSPEDSSIYLCSVAGRAGGNTIYFGEGSWLTVV.

This clonotype was counted only a few times. This chain uses TRBV6-5 with TRBJ2-6; D not resolved. Germline V gene lookup returns CDR1 MNHEY and CDR2 SVGAGI. The CDR3 covers 15 residues. Deletions cut 0 bases from V and 1 base from J, with 4 bases between. CDR3 nucleotides: TGTGCCAGCAGTTACTCGAAATCTGGGGCCAACGTCCTGACTTTC. It is translated as CASSYSKSGANVLTF.

This clonotype was seen only a few times. The CDR3 loop is CASSLRRARTPSGELFF. The CDR3 nucleotides are TGTGCCAGCAGCTTACGCAGGGCACGAACACCCTCCGGGGAGCTGTTTTTT. V is TRBV7-6 and J is TRBJ2-2; perhaps TRBD1 as D (5 bases). Deletions cut 2 bases from V and 6 bases from J, with 19 bases between. Germline V CDR1 and CDR2: SGHVS, FNYEAQ. CDR3 length: 17 residues. Complete variable domain (other parts from reference TRBV7-6 and TRBJ2-2): GAGVSQSPRYKVTKRGQDVALRCDPISGHVSLYWYRQALGQGPEFLTYFNYEAQQDKSGLPNDRFSAERPEGSISTLTIQRTEQRDSAMYRCASSLRRARTPSGELFFGEGSRLTVL.

V and J are TRBV20-1 and TRBJ1-2, with TRBD1 as a possible D gene (5 bases). Per germline, CDR1 DFQATT and CDR2 SNEGSKA (reference sequence). The CDR3 loop spans 16 amino acids. Trimming took off 0 bases at V and 8 bases at J, with 22 bases between the two ends. This chain's CDR3 is CSARDKDRADPGGYTF. CDR3 coding DNA: TGCAGTGCTAGAGATAAAGACAGAGCAGACCCTGGGGGCTACACCTTC.

This clonotype showed up just a few times. This chain connects TRBV12-3 or TRBV12-4 to TRBJ2-5; either TRBD1 or TRBD2 may supply D (5 bases each). V lost 2 bases, J lost 4 bases, and 14 bases lay in between. The CDR3 contains 15 residues. CDR3 bases: TGTGCCAGCAGTTTATTTGGTCCAGGGACAGAGACCCAGTACTTC. Translation: CASSLFGPGTETQYF.

This sequence joins TRBV5-1 and TRBJ1-4; weak D call: TRBD1 (5 bases). The CDR3 covers 14 residues. From germline, CDR1 is SGHRS and CDR2 YFSETQ. V dropped 4 bases and J dropped 7 bases, with 14 bases sitting between them. CDR3: CASSPGSQIEKLFF. For the CDR3, the DNA is TGCGCCAGCAGCCCAGGGTCGCAAATTGAAAAACTGTTTTTT.